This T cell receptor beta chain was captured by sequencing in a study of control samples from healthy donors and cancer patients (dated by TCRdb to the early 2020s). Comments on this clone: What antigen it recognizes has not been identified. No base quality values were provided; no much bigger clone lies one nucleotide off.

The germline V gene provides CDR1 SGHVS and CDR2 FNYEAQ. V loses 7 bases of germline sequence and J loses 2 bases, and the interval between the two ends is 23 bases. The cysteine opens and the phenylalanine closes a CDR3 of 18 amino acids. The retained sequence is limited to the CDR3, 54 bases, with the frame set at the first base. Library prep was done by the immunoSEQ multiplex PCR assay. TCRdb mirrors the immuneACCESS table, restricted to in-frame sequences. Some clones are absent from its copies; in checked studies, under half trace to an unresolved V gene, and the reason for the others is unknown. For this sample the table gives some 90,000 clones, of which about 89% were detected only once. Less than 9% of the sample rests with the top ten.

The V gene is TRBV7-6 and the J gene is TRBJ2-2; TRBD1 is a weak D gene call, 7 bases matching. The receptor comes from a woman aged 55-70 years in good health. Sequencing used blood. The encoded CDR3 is CASNPKNYRGLNTGELFF. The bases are TGTGCCAGCAACCCTAAAAACTACAGGGGACTTAACACCGGGGAGCTGTTTTTT.